What follows is one T cell receptor beta chain and its context. The antigen is not known. The source of the sample is a study of T cell responses to AZD1222 COVID-19 vaccine. Regarding the study as a whole: Baseline serology detected seropositivity in only five or six AZD1222 recipients.

V was shortened by 0 bases and J by 4 bases, with 9 bases between the two germline ends. The CDR3 extends over 15 amino acids. CDR1 LGHNA and CDR2 YSLEER come from the germline V gene. Data came from immunoSEQ multiplex PCR; TCRdb stores just in-frame clones and leaves some out. The sample has tens of thousands of clones; roughly 84% are singletons. This sequence was found in an adult in good health. The V call is TRBV4-3, the J call TRBJ2-2, with no clear D. This material consisted of peripheral blood, taken on day 0 of AZD1222 vaccination. The CDR3 spells CASSQEPSSTGELFF. The DNA of the CDR3 is TGCGCCAGCAGCCAAGAACCGTCGTCCACCGGGGAGCTGTTTTTT.